The 8 T cell receptor beta chains reported below all come from one sample, sequenced in a study of human T cells and chemical hapten exposure. The time point here: healthy volunteer bleed at 2 weeks. Sequencing started from total RNA isolated from unfractionated whole blood. TCRdb re-called the RACE reads with MiXCR, one entry per CDR3 protein. The sample holds about 130,000 distinct CDR3 sequences, approximately 9.1% seen once. Sequenced: whole blood. The receptors here all came from a male donor in good health. Some clones in this sample may be carry-over from other donors' samples.

This chain links TRBV5-6 with TRBJ1-5; TRBD1 might be the D (5 bases). CDR1 and CDR2 (germline): SGHDT, YYEEEE. The length of the CDR3 is 16 residues. Trimming stripped 3 bases from V and 2 bases from J, with 15 bases between. The CDR3 protein is CASSWGGRYGNQPQHF. CDR3 bases: TGTGCCAGCAGCTGGGGCGGCAGGTACGGCAATCAGCCCCAGCATTTT.

The V and J genes are TRBV5-4 and TRBJ2-1, with 7 nucleotides matching TRBD2. This CDR3 comprises 15 residues. Germline loops: CDR1 SGHNT, CDR2 YYREEE (reference sequence). The V and J ends lost 2 bases and 5 bases, in that order; junction bases with no gene match: 7. CDR3 residues: CASSFGGEGHNEQFF. As DNA, the CDR3 is TGTGCCAGCAGCTTTGGGGGGGAAGGACACAATGAGCAGTTCTTC.

The chain joins TRBV6-1 to TRBJ2-7, with 7 bases lining up with TRBD1. Germline assignment: CDR1 MNHNS and CDR2 SASEGT. This CDR3 spans 13 amino acids. Trimming at V came to 9 bases and at J to 2 bases, leaving 7 bases not matched to a gene. This CDR3 is CASRDRVPYEQYF. The CDR3 DNA reads TGTGCCAGTCGAGACAGGGTCCCCTACGAGCAGTACTTC.

This clonotype was detected only a few times. CDR3 loop: CASGFRETEAFF. CDR3 nucleotides: TGTGCTAGTGGTTTCAGGGAAACTGAAGCTTTCTTT. The V call is TRBV12-5, the J call TRBJ1-1; possible D gene TRBD1, 5 bases. V lost 3 bases and J lost 5, with 7 bases in between. The CDR3 has 12 amino acids. The germline V gene encodes CDR1 LGHNT and CDR2 FRNRAP. Drawing the rest from reference TRBV12-5 and TRBJ1-1, the complete variable domain is DARVTQTPRHKVTEMGQEVTMRCQPILGHNTVFWYRQTMMQGLELLAYFRNRAPLDDSGMPKDRFSAEMPDATLATLKIQPSEPRDSAVYFCASGFRETEAFFGQGTRLTVV.

This clonotype occurred a few times. The chain uses TRBV5-1 and TRBJ2-6; D ambiguous. The V and J ends lost 4 bases and 0 bases respectively, with 11 bases between them. CDR3 size: 16 residues. Looked up from germline, CDR1 is SGHRS and CDR2 is YFSETQ. CDR3 loop: CASSPYAVSGANVLTF. CDR3 DNA sequence: TGCGCCAGCAGCCCCTACGCGGTCTCTGGGGCCAACGTCCTGACTTTC.

This clonotype was found a few times. The J gene is TRBJ2-7, the V gene TRBV6-1; 8 bases match TRBD1. Germline V gene data show CDR1 as MNHNS and CDR2 as SASEGT. This CDR3 spans 16 amino acids. Unmatched junction bases numbered 12, after V lost 4 bases and J lost 4 bases. The CDR3 sequence: CASSGPDREKIYEQYF. The CDR3 DNA follows: TGTGCCAGCAGTGGACCGGACAGGGAAAAAATTTACGAGCAGTACTTC.

This clonotype was seen only a few times. The chain employs TRBV3-1 and TRBJ2-7; 10 nucleotides align to TRBD1. Germline CDR1 LGHDT, CDR2 YNNKEL (reference sequence). V shed 4 bases, J shed 2 bases, and the junction held 5 bases outside the gene matches. The CDR3 runs to 15 residues. The CDR3 DNA reads TGTGCCAGCAGCCCGGGACAGGGGATCGCCTACGAGCAGTACTTC. Amino acids: CASSPGQGIAYEQYF.

The V call is TRBV29-1, the J call TRBJ2-7; 7 nucleotides line up with TRBD1. The germline gives CDR1 SQVTM, CDR2 ANQGSEA. V lost 3 bases, J lost 4 bases, and 6 bases stayed unmatched. This CDR3 contains 13 residues. CDR3: CSVEVDREYEQYF. CDR3 in DNA: TGCAGCGTTGAGGTTGACAGGGAGTACGAGCAGTACTTC.